This TCR beta chain comes out of a study of PD-1 blockade in classical Hodgkin lymphoma. Overall study results and limits: CD4+ but not CD8+ TCR diversity rose significantly by C4D1. Baseline diversity was lower in partial responders and progressors than complete responders. Patients excluded were those beginning nivolumab under 1 year after ASCT.

The time point denotes: cycle 4 day 1 (C4D1), after more than five weeks of nivolumab. The patients all showed relapse after autologous stem cell transplantation, while their brentuximab vedotin exposure varied. From germline, CDR1 is KGHSH and CDR2 LQKENI. The V segment lost 6 bases and the J segment 4 bases; nucleotides outside the gene matches: 7. The CDR3 covers 15 residues. A remark on this clone: The antigen is not known.

Assay: immunoSEQ multiplex PCR; the TCRdb copy retains only in-frame clones and omits some. The sample contains approximately 93,000 clones, around 80% of which appear only once. The sequencing used peripheral blood mononuclear cells (PBMCs), collected before the fourth cycle of nivolumab. J is TRBJ2-2 and V is TRBV18; 8 nucleotides agree with TRBD1. This sequence was found in a human donor with classical Hodgkin lymphoma. The CDR3 loop is CASSLGQGGTGELFF. The CDR3 DNA sequence: TGTGCCAGCTCGCTCGGACAGGGCGGCACCGGGGAGCTGTTTTTT.